This passage covers 11 T cell receptor beta chains from one sample sequenced in a study of PD-1 blockade in classical Hodgkin lymphoma. This table comes from immunoSEQ multiplex PCR, and its TCRdb copy is limited to in-frame clones, with some not included. The sample yields approximately 7,500 clones, just over 85% seen once. All the patients suffered relapse after autologous stem cell transplantation, and brentuximab vedotin exposure differed. Magnetic depletion of unwanted cells isolated CD4+ T cells from thawed PBMCs. Specimen: CD4+ T cells from blood, collected at baseline. These TCRs come from a human donor with classical Hodgkin lymphoma.

The chain links TRBV5-1 to TRBJ2-6; 7 bases map to TRBD1. Per the germline V gene, CDR1 is SGHRS and CDR2 is YFSETQ. This CDR3 is built from 24 residues. Trimming removed 1 base from V and 0 bases from J; junction bases left unmatched: 25. The CDR3 is CASSLRIFSGTAQESPSGANVLTF. The CDR3 DNA is TGCGCCAGCAGCTTGCGTATTTTTTCCGGGACAGCCCAAGAATCTCCCTCTGGGGCCAACGTCCTGACTTTC.

CDR3 in DNA: TGTGCCAGCAGTAAAGCCGGGTGGGGGCAATTATACGAGCAGTACTTC. Residues: CASSKAGWGQLYEQYF. V gene TRBV28 combines with J gene TRBJ2-7; a possible D gene is TRBD1 (6 bases). V was shortened by 5 bases and J by 4 bases, with 21 bases between the two germline ends. This CDR3 spans 16 amino acids. CDR1 is MDHEN and CDR2 is SYDVKM in the germline V gene. Using reference TRBV28 and TRBJ2-7 for the parts outside the CDR3, the full variable domain is DVKVTQSSRYLVKRTGEKVFLECVQDMDHENMFWYRQDPGLGLRLIYFSYDVKMKEKGDIPEGYSVSREKKERFSLILESASTNQTSMYLCASSKAGWGQLYEQYFGPGTRLTVT.

This chain joins TRBV9 and TRBJ2-7, with 10 bases matching TRBD1. The CDR3 totals 15 residues. From germline, CDR1 is SGDLS and CDR2 YYNGEE. V lost 3 bases, J lost 3 bases, and 6 bases stayed unmatched. The CDR3 nucleotides are TGTGCCAGCAGCGAAGGGACAGGGGCCAACTACGAGCAGTACTTC. Protein sequence: CASSEGTGANYEQYF.

The rearrangement uses TRBV7-8 and TRBJ1-5; D gene unclear. The CDR3 covers 14 residues. V was trimmed by 5 bases and J by 7 bases, leaving 15 bases between them. Germline loops: CDR1 SGHVS, CDR2 FQNEAQ. In DNA, the CDR3 is TGTGCCAGCAGCCCCTTACACGCCAGACAGCCCCAGCATTTT. It codes for CASSPLHARQPQHF.

The J gene is TRBJ2-7, the V gene TRBV10-3; D is possibly TRBD1 (8 bases). The V gene's germline CDR1 is ENHRY and CDR2 SYGVKD. The CDR3 is 14 residues long. Trimming left V 4 bases short and J 6 bases short, with 16 bases between. The CDR3 bases are TGTGCCATCAGTGTTATACAGGGGGGGGGCGAGCAGTACTTC. It translates to CAISVIQGGGEQYF.

This chain uses TRBV7-9 with TRBJ1-1; D is ambiguous. CDR1 and CDR2 from the germline V gene are SEHNR and FQNEAQ (reference sequence). With 7 bases removed from V and 4 bases from J, the gap between germline ends came to 16 bases. CDR3 length: 14 residues. The CDR3 coding sequence is TGTGCCAGCAACCGACCCGGGAGAGGCACTGAAGCTTTCTTT. Protein sequence: CASNRPGRGTEAFF.

J is TRBJ2-6 and V is TRBV5-4, with a tentative D call TRBD2 (6 bases). The V end lost 0 bases, the J end lost 4 bases, and 17 bases lay between the germline ends. The CDR3 consists of 18 residues. Germline values: CDR1 SGHNT, CDR2 YYREEE (reference sequence). As DNA, the CDR3 is TGTGCCAGCAGCTTGGCATACCGACGGGGGACGGGGGCCAACGTCCTGACTTTC. Its translation is CASSLAYRRGTGANVLTF.

The genes are TRBV5-1 and TRBJ1-1; maybe TRBD1 (6 bases). V lost 4 bases, J lost 5 bases, and 12 bases lay in between. The CDR3 is 13 amino acids. Germline V gene data show CDR1 as SGHRS and CDR2 as YFSETQ. The CDR3 region has the DNA TGCGCCAGCAGCACAGAGAGGGGGACTGAAGCTTTCTTT. The encoded protein is CASSTERGTEAFF.

This clone has a handful of counts. The gene calls are TRBV28 and TRBJ2-7; 7 nucleotides agree with TRBD1. V dropped 2 bases and J dropped 2; count of bases not matched to a gene: 6. Germline assignment: CDR1 MDHEN and CDR2 SYDVKM. This CDR3 spans 15 amino acids. This CDR3 is CASSLGSTGTYEQYF. CDR3 in DNA: TGTGCCAGCAGTTTAGGTTCGACAGGGACCTACGAGCAGTACTTC.

This clone has a single count. V and J are TRBV7-2 and TRBJ1-2; tentative D call: TRBD1 (5 bases). Germline CDR1 SGHTA, CDR2 FQGNSA. V lost 0 bases and J 4 bases, leaving 12 bases between the germline ends. The CDR3 is made up of 15 amino acids. The chain's CDR3 is CASSLAFGGGYGYTF. The CDR3 nucleotides read TGTGCCAGCAGCTTAGCTTTTGGGGGTGGCTATGGCTACACCTTC. Based on the CDR3 plus reference TRBV7-2 and TRBJ1-2, the full variable domain is GAGVSQSPSNKVTEKGKDVELRCDPISGHTALYWYRQSLGQGLEFLIYFQGNSAPDKSGLPSDRFSAERTGGSVSTLTIQRTQQEDSAVYLCASSLAFGGGYGYTFGSGTRLTVV.

CDR3 residues: CASRLTGPLSHTIYF. The CDR3 DNA follows: TGTGCCAGCAGGCTCACAGGACCACTTTCTCACACCATATATTTT. This chain links TRBV6-6 with TRBJ1-3, with D possibly TRBD1 on 5 matching bases. In germline, CDR1 is MNHNY, CDR2 SVGAGI (reference sequence). V shed 6 bases and J shed 8 bases, with 20 bases lying between them. The CDR3 sequence is 15 residues long.